The rows below give T cell receptor beta chains drawn from one sample of a study of cytomegalovirus exposure and HLA in healthy donors. TCRdb's table, derived via immunoSEQ multiplex PCR, lists solely in-frame clones and lacks some. Seen here are about 55,000 clones, approximately 80% observed once, and the top ten hold over 2.5%. The specimen was PBMCs. Receptors were obtained from a female donor in good health and CMV-seronegative. Each CDR3 is given with its conserved first and last residue. Fields, in order: V gene, J gene, D gene, clone size, CDR3 DNA, CDR3 protein. The D gene is left open where the match is weak. Part of the rows lack a size; the others show once, few, many or a class for expanded clones.

TRBV9,TRBJ2-3,-,-,TGTGCCAGCAGCGTAGATCACACAGATACGCAGTATTTT,CASSVDHTDTQYF
TRBV7-9,TRBJ2-7,-,-,TGTGCCAGCAGCTCGGCGGGACGTCAACCCTACGAGCAGTACTTC,CASSSAGRQPYEQYF
TRBV27,TRBJ2-2,TRBD1,-,TGTGCCGGCAGTCCAAACTCCGGGACAGGGGTCGGGGAGCTGTTTTTT,CAGSPNSGTGVGELFF
TRBV6-6,TRBJ2-7,TRBD1,few,TGTGCCAGCAGTTACTCGATCGGACAGGCCTACGAGCAGTACTTC,CASSYSIGQAYEQYF
TRBV7-2,TRBJ2-7,TRBD1,once,TGTGCCAGCAGCGCCTCCGGGACAGGGTCTTACCACGAGCAGTACTTC,CASSASGTGSYHEQYF
TRBV2,TRBJ2-3,-,few,TGTGCCAGCAGTGATTGGAGGACCACAGATACGCAGTATTTT,CASSDWRTTDTQYF
TRBV5-1,TRBJ2-4,TRBD2,-,TGCGCCAGCAGCCCCCCCTTCTGGCTAGCGGGAAAAAAGTTACGGTACTTC,CASSPPFWLAGKKLRYF
TRBV27,TRBJ1-5,TRBD1,-,TGTGCCAGTGCCGACAGGGTAGGGCAGCCCCAGCATTTT,CASADRVGQPQHF
TRBV27,TRBJ1-5,-,-,TGTGCCAGCAGTTTGTCCGGGATCAATCAGCCCCAGCATTTT,CASSLSGINQPQHF
TRBV5-5,TRBJ2-7,TRBD1,-,TGTGCCAGCAGCTTGATGGGACAGGGCACCTACGAGCAGTACTTC,CASSLMGQGTYEQYF
TRBV6-6,TRBJ2-7,TRBD1,-,TGTGCCAGCAGTTACTGGGACAGGGGTTACGAGCAGTACTTC,CASSYWDRGYEQYF
TRBV5-8,TRBJ2-5,-,-,TGTGCCAGCAGCCTCATGGAGAGTCAAGAGACCCAGTACTTC,CASSLMESQETQYF
TRBV19,TRBJ1-5,-,-,TGTGCCAGTAGTCGGGACACCTTATATCAGCCCCAGCATTTT,CASSRDTLYQPQHF
TRBV9,TRBJ1-6,-,-,TGTGCCAGCAGCGTAGAGGGGGGGGCTCGCTCACCCCTCCACTTT,CASSVEGGARSPLHF
TRBV7-6,TRBJ1-1,TRBD1,-,TGTGCCAGCAGCGAAAGGGACAGGGGTACGAACACTGAAGCTTTCTTT,CASSERDRGTNTEAFF
TRBV5-5,TRBJ1-4,-,-,TGTGCCAGCAGCTTGTATACAGCAACTAATGAAAAACTGTTTTTT,CASSLYTATNEKLFF
TRBV19,TRBJ1-3,-,-,TGTGCCAGTAGTACGCCGGGAGGGACTGGAAACACCATATATTTT,CASSTPGGTGNTIYF
TRBV10-2,TRBJ2-7,-,once,TGCGCCAGCAGTGGAGATTGGGACACCTTTCAGGGCGAGCAGTACTTC,CASSGDWDTFQGEQYF
TRBV28,TRBJ1-2,-,few,TGTGCCGGACAGCTCTATGGCTACACCTTC,CAGQLYGYTF
TRBV10-3,TRBJ2-6,-,-,TGTGCCATCAGTCTAAACGGAGGGCCCTCTGGGGCCAACGTCCTGACTTTC,CAISLNGGPSGANVLTF
TRBV15,TRBJ2-1,-,-,TGTGCCACCAGCAGAGATCCGGATAGCCAAGAGGAGGGTGAGCAGTTCTTC,CATSRDPDSQEEGEQFF
TRBV2,TRBJ2-2,TRBD1,-,TGTGCCAGTCAGGGGGCGTATGGCACCGGGGAGCTGTTTTTT,CASQGAYGTGELFF